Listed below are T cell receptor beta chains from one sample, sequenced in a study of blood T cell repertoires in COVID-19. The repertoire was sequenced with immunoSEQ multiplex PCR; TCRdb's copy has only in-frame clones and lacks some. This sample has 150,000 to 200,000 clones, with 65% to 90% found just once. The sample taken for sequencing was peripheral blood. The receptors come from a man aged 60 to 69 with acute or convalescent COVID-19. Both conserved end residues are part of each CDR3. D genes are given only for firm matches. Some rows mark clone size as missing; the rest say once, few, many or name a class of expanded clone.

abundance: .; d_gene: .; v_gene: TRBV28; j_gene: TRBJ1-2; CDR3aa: CASSLLSSYGYTF; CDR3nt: TGTGCCAGCAGTTTATTATCCAGCTATGGCTACACCTTC
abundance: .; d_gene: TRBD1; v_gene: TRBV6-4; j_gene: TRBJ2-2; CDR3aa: CASRYRGDTGELFF; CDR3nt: TGTGCCAGCAGATACAGGGGTGACACCGGGGAGCTGTTTTTT
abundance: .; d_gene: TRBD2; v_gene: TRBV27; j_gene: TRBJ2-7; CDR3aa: CASSLYAAGGYEQYF; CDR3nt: TGTGCCAGCAGTTTATACGCAGCGGGAGGGTACGAGCAGTACTTC
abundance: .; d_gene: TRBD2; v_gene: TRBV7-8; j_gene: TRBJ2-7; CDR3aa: CASSLALRSGRLISSYEQYF; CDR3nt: TGTGCCAGCAGCTTAGCCCTAAGAAGCGGGAGGCTTATTTCCTCGTACGAGCAGTACTTC
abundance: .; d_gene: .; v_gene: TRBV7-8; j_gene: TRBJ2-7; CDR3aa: CASRPQPGNGYEQYF; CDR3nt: TGTGCCAGCAGGCCGCAACCGGGGAACGGGTACGAGCAGTACTTC
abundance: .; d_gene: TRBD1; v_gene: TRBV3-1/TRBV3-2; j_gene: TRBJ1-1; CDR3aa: CASSQDLYPGGGSTEAFF; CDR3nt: TGTGCCAGCAGCCAAGATCTTTACCCAGGGGGAGGAAGCACTGAAGCTTTCTTT
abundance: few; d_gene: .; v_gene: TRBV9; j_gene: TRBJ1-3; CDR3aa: CASSGPRTASGNTIYF; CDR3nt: TGTGCCAGCAGCGGTCCCCGGACAGCCTCTGGAAACACCATATATTTT
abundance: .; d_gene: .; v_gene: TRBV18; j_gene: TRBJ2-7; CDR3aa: CASSPNMDRAYEQYF; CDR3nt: TGTGCCAGCTCACCTAATATGGACAGAGCTTACGAGCAGTACTTC
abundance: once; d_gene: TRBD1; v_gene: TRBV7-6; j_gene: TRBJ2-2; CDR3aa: CASSSTGGGELFF; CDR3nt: TGTGCCAGCAGCTCCACAGGGGGCGGGGAGCTGTTTTTT
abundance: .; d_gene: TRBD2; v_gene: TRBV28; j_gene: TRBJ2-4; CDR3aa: CASSYMGGRKYF; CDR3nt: TGTGCCAGCAGTTACATGGGCGGGAGGAAGTACTTC
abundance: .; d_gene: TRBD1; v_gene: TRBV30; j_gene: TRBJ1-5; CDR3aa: CAWSVQGAGSQPQHF; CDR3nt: TGTGCCTGGAGTGTACAGGGGGCAGGGAGTCAGCCCCAGCATTTT
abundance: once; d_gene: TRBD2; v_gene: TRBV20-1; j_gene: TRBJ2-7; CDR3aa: CSAIEGGRADDEQYF; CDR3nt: TGCAGTGCTATTGAGGGCGGGAGGGCCGACGACGAGCAGTACTTC
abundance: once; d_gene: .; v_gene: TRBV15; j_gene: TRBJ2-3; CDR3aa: CATSREGATTDTQYF; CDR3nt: TGTGCCACCAGCAGAGAAGGGGCCACCACAGATACGCAGTATTTT
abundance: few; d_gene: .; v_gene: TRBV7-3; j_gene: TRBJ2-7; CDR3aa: CASSLSLGGDEQYF; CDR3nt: TGTGCCAGCAGCTTAAGTCTCGGCGGGGACGAGCAGTACTTC
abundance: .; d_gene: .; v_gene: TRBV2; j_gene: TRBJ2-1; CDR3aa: CASSDFGSGYNEQFF; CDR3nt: TGTGCCAGCAGTGATTTTGGTAGCGGTTACAATGAGCAGTTCTTC
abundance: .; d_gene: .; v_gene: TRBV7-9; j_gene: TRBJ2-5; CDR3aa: CASSLHGQIQETQYF; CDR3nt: TGTGCCAGCAGCTTACATGGGCAGATCCAAGAGACCCAGTACTTC
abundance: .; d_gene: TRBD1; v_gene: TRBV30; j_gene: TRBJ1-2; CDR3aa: CAYNRDRPYGYTF; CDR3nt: TGTGCCTATAACCGGGACAGGCCATATGGCTACACCTTC
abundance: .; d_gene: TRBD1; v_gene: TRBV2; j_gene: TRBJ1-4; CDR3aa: CASKGTGASQGEKLFF; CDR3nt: TGTGCCAGCAAGGGAACAGGGGCGTCCCAGGGGGAAAAACTGTTTTTT
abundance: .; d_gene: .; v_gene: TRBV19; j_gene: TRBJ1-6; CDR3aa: CASSIDGGGASHSPLHF; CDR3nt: TGTGCCAGTAGTATAGATGGTGGGGGCGCCTCTCATTCACCCCTCCACTTT
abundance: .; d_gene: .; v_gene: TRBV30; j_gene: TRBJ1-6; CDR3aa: CAWSVAAPLHF; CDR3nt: TGTGCCTGGAGTGTAGCGGCACCCCTCCACTTT
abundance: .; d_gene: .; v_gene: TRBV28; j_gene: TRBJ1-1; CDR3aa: CASSSYAGTEAFF; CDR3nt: TGTGCCAGCAGTAGCTATGCGGGCACTGAAGCTTTCTTT
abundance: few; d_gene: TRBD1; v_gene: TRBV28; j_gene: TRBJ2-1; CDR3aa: CASKRTGQGKVEQFF; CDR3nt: TGTGCCAGCAAAAGGACCGGACAGGGAAAAGTTGAGCAGTTCTTC
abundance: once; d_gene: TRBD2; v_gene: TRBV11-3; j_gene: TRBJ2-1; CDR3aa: CASSPAGTSAYNEQFF; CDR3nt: TGTGCCAGCAGCCCGGCCGGGACTAGCGCCTACAATGAGCAGTTCTTC
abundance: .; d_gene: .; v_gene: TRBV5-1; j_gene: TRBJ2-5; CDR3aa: CASSLSVQETQYF; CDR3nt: TGCGCCAGCAGCTTAAGCGTGCAAGAGACCCAGTACTTC
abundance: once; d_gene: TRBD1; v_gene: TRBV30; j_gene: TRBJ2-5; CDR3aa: CAWTKTGPETQYF; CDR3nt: TGTGCCTGGACTAAGACAGGGCCAGAGACCCAGTACTTC
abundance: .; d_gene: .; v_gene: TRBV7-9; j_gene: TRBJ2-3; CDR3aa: CASSARAFSTDTQYF; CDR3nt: TGTGCCAGCAGCGCGAGGGCATTTTCTACAGATACGCAGTATTTT
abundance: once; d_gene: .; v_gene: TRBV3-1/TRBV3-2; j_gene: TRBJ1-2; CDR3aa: CASSRRGAGYGYTF; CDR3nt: TGTGCCAGCAGCCGTCGGGGGGCGGGCTATGGCTACACCTTC
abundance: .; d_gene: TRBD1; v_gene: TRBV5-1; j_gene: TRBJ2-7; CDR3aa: CASSWGQGGEQYF; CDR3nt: TGCGCCAGCAGCTGGGGACAGGGGGGCGAGCAGTACTTC
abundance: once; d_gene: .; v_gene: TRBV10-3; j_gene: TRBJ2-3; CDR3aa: CAISHTQDYTDTQYF; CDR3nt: TGTGCCATCAGTCACACACAGGATTACACAGATACGCAGTATTTT
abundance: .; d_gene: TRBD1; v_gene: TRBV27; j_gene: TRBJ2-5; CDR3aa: CASSLDTGGRETQYF; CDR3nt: TGTGCCAGCAGTTTAGATACAGGGGGCAGGGAGACCCAGTACTTC
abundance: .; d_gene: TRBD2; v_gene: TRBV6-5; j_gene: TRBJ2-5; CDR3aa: CASRFLAGGLETQYF; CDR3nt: TGTGCCAGCAGGTTTCTAGCGGGAGGATTAGAGACCCAGTACTTC
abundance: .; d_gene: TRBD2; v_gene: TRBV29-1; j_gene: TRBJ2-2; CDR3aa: CSGRGGANTGELFF; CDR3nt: TGCAGCGGCCGCGGGGGGGCCAACACCGGGGAGCTGTTTTTT
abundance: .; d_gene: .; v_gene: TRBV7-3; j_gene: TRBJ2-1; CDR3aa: CASSESEYNEQFF; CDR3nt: TGTGCCAGCAGCGAAAGCGAGTACAATGAGCAGTTCTTC
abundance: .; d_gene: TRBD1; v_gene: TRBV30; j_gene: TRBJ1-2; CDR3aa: CAWSRDRQNPAYGYTF; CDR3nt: TGTGCCTGGAGTAGGGACAGACAAAATCCAGCTTATGGCTACACCTTC
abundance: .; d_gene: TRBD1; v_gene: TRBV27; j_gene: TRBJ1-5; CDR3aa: CASSPDYRGNSNQPQHF; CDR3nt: TGTGCCAGCAGTCCAGATTACAGGGGGAATAGCAATCAGCCCCAGCATTTT
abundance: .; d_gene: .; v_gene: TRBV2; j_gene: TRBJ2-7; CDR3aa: CASRFGQESYEQYF; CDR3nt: TGTGCCAGCAGGTTTGGGCAGGAATCCTACGAGCAGTACTTC
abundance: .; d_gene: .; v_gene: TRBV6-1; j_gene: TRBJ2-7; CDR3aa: CASSEAGGIYEQYF; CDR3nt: TGTGCCAGCAGTGAAGCAGGAGGGATCTACGAGCAGTACTTC